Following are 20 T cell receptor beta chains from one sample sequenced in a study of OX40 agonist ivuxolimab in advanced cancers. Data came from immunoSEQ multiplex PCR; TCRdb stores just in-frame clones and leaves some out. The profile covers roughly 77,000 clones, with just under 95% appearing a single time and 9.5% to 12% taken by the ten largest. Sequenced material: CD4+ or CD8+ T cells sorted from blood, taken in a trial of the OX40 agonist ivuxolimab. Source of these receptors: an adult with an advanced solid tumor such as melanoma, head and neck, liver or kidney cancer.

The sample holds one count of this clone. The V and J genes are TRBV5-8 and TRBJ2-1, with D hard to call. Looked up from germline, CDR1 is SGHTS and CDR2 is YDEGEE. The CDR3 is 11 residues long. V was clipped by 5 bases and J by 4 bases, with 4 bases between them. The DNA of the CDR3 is TGTGCCAGCAGGGATTACAATGAGCAGTTCTTC. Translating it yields CASRDYNEQFF.

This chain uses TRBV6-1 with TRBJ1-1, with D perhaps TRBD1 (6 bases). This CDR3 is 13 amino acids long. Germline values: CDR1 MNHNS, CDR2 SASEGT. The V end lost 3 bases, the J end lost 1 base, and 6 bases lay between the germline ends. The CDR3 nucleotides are TGTGCCAGCAGTGAGACAGGGAACACTGAAGCTTTCTTT. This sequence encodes CASSETGNTEAFF.

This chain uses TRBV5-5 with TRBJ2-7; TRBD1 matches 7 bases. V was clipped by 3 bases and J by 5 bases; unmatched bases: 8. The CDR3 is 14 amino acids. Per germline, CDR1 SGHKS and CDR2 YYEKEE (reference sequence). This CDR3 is CASSYRGLSDEQYF. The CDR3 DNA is TGTGCCAGCAGCTACAGGGGATTGTCGGACGAGCAGTACTTC.

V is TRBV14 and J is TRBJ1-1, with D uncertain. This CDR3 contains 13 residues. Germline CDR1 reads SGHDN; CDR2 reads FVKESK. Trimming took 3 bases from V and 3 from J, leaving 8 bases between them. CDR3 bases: TGTGCCAGCAGCCATGGACGGTACACTGAAGCTTTCTTT. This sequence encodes CASSHGRYTEAFF. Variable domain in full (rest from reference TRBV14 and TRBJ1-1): EAGVTQFPSHSVIEKGQTVTLRCDPISGHDNLYWYRRVMGKEIKFLLHFVKESKQDESGMPNNRFLAERTGGTYSTLKVQPAELEDSGVYFCASSHGRYTEAFFGQGTRLTVV.

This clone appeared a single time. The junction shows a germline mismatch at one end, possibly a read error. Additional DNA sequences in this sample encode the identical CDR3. In nucleotides, the CDR3 is TGTGCCAGCAGCCCGAGGGGGGCCGAGCAATACTTC. Amino acid sequence: CASSPRGAEQYF. The chain recombines TRBV5-6 with TRBJ2-7, with D perhaps assigned TRBD1 or TRBD2 (6 bases each). This CDR3 comprises 12 residues. Germline V gene sequence: CDR1 SGHDT, CDR2 YYEEEE.

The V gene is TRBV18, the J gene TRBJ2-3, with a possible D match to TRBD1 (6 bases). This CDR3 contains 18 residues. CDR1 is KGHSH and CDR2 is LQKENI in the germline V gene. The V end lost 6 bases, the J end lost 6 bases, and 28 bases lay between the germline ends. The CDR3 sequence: CASSPSRPQGWAQDTQYF. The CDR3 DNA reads TGTGCCAGCTCTCCCTCCCGGCCCCAGGGGTGGGCTCAGGATACGCAGTATTTT. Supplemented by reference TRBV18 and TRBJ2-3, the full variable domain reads NAGVMQNPRHLVRRRGQEARLRCSPMKGHSHVYWYRQLPEEGLKFMVYLQKENIIDESGMPKERFSAEFPKEGPSILRIQQVVRGDSAAYFCASSPSRPQGWAQDTQYFGPGTRLTVL.

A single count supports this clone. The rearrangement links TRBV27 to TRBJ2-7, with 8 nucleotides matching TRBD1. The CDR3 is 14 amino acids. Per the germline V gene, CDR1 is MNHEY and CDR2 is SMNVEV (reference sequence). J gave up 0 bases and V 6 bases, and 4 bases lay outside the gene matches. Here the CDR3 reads CASSDRGSSYEQYF. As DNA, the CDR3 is TGTGCCAGCAGCGACAGGGGTAGCTCCTACGAGCAGTACTTC.

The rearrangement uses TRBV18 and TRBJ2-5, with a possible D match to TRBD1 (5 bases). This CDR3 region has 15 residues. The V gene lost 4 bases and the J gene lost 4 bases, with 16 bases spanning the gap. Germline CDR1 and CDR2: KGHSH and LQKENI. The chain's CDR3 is CASSLSAGIRETQYF. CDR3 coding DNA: TGTGCCAGCTCACTATCAGCAGGGATTCGAGAGACCCAGTACTTC.

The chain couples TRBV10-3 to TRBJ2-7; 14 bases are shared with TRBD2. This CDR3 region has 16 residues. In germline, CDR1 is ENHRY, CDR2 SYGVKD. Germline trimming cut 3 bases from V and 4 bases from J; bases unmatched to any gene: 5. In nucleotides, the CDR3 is TGTGCCATCAGTGATTGGACTAGCGGGGGGTGGTACGAGCAGTACTTC. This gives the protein CAISDWTSGGWYEQYF.

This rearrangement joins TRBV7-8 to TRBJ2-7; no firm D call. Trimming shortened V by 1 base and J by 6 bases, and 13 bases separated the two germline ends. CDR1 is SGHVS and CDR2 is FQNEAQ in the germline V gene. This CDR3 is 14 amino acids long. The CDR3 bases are TGTGCCAGCAGCTTAGGAGAGATGTCGAGCGAGCAGTACTTC. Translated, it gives CASSLGEMSSEQYF.

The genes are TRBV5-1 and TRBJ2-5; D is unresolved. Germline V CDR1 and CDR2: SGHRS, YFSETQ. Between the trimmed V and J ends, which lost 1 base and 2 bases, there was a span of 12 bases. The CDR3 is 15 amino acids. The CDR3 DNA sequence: TGCGCCAGCAGCTTGTACCAAGACGCGCAAGAGACCCAGTACTTC. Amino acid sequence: CASSLYQDAQETQYF.

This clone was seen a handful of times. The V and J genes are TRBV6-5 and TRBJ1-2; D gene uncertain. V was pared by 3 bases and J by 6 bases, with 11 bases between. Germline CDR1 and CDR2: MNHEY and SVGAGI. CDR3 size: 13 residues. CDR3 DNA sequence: TGTGCCAGCAGTTATTCACCGACGGATGGCTACACCTTC. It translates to CASSYSPTDGYTF.

CDR3 in amino acids: CASSDSISGGDPYGYTF. The CDR3 coding sequence is TGTGCCAGCAGTGACTCGATATCGGGCGGGGATCCCTATGGCTACACCTTC. The rearrangement joins TRBV6-4 to TRBJ1-2; no clear D. Germline V gene data show CDR1 as MRHNA and CDR2 as SNTAGT. CDR3 size: 17 residues. With 0 bases removed from V and 4 bases from J, the gap between germline ends came to 18 bases.

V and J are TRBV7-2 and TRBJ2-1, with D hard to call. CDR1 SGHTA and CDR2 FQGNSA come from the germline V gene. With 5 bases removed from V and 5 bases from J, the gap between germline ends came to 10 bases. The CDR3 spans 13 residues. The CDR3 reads CASSRPPDNEQFF. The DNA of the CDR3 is TGTGCCAGCAGCCGACCACCCGACAATGAGCAGTTCTTC.

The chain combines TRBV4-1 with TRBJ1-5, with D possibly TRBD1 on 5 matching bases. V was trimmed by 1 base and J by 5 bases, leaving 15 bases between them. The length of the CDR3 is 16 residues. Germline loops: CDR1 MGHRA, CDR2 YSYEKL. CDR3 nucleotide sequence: TGCGCCAGCAGCCAAGTCCAGGGTGCGCCCTATCAGCCCCAGCATTTT. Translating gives CASSQVQGAPYQPQHF.

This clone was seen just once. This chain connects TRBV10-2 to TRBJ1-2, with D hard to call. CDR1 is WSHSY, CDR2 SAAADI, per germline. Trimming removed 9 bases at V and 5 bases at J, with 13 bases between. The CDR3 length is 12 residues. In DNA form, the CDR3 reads TGCGCCAGTGCCGGGCAAGGGTATGGCTACACCTTC. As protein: CASAGQGYGYTF.

The DNA for the CDR3 is TGTGCCAGCGCCCCGGCTGTGAACACTGAAGCTTTCTTT. Its translation is CASAPAVNTEAFF. The chain links TRBV28 to TRBJ1-1; unclear D gene. Germline V gives CDR1 MDHEN, CDR2 SYDVKM. Trimming took 8 bases from V and 0 from J, leaving 10 bases between them. The CDR3 extends over 13 amino acids.

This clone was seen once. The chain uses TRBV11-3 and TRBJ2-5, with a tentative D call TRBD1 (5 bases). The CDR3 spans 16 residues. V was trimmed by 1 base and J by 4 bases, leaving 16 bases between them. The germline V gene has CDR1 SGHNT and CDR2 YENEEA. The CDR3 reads CASSLVGEGVAETQYF. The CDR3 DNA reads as TGTGCCAGCAGCTTAGTAGGGGAAGGTGTAGCAGAGACCCAGTACTTC.

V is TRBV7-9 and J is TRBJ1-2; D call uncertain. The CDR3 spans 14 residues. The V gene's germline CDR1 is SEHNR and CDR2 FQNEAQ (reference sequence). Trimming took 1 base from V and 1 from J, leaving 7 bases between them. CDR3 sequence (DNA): TGTGCCAGCAGCTTAGGGTCGGATAACTATGGCTACACCTTC. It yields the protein CASSLGSDNYGYTF.

The CDR3 DNA reads TGTGCCAGCAGCCCTTGGGACAGGGGAATGGATGGCTACACCTTC. Its protein product is CASSPWDRGMDGYTF. The chain uses TRBV7-9 and TRBJ1-2; 10 bases are shared with TRBD1. The trim removed 5 bases at V and 6 bases at J, leaving 9 bases unmatched. CDR3 length: 15 residues. The germline V gene encodes CDR1 SEHNR and CDR2 FQNEAQ (reference sequence).